Sequencing of this TCR beta chain was carried out in a study of Tregs in tolerant kidney transplant recipients. General observations from the study: Findings come from small patient numbers and require larger validation.

Mixed chimerism was transient after nonmyeloablative marrow transplants from related graft donors. From germline, CDR1 is LNHDA and CDR2 SQIVND (reference sequence). This CDR3 region has 16 residues. Trimming took 3 bases from V and 1 from J; bases not matched to a gene: 5. As to this clone: The antigen is unknown. Read coverage stops 3 residues before the CDR3 terminus; the germline J gene supplies the remainder.

Sequencing used immunoSEQ multiplex PCR; TCRdb keeps in-frame clones, though not all of them. The sample table sets out about 6,400 clones. Here the sequenced sample was CD8+ T cells from blood (PBMCs), taken 12 months after the transplant. V usage is TRBV19 and J usage is TRBJ2-2; 7 bases fit TRBD1. The receptor's source is a human patient who received a combined kidney and bone marrow transplant. Certain T cells may be donor cells from the graft. The CDR3 is CASSIRQGLNTGELFF. Incomplete CDR3 DNA: TGTGCCAGTAGTATTCGACAGGGCTTGAACACCGGGGAG. Combining the CDR3 with reference TRBV19 and TRBJ2-2 gives the whole variable domain DGGITQSPKYLFRKEGQNVTLSCEQNLNHDAMYWYRQDPGQGLRLIYYSQIVNDFQKGDIAEGYSVSREKKESFPLTVTSAQKNPTAFYLCASSIRQGLNTGELFFGEGSRLTVL.